This T cell receptor beta chain originates from a study of blood T cells in healthy people across ages. Using a J-beta primer mix together with a sample-barcoded 5' primer, a second PCR was run for about 7 to 12 cycles. TCRdb fed the 5' RACE reads into MiXCR, producing one record per CDR3 protein. The data hold 910,000 or so distinct CDR3 sequences, with roughly 51% observed a single time. In regard to this clonotype: The target antigen is unknown.

Germline CDR1 SGHRS, CDR2 YFSETQ. The V segment lost 4 bases and the J segment 2 bases; nucleotides outside the gene matches: 9. The CDR3 totals 16 residues. General study results and limits: Researchers said unsorted PBMCs prevented a conclusive naive versus antigen-experienced comparison.

Sequenced sample: blood. The chain couples TRBV5-1 to TRBJ2-1; 7 positions agree with TRBD2. This TCR derives from a woman aged 60-75 years in good health. The CDR3 loop reads CASSPIAGAAYNEQFF. The CDR3 DNA follows: TGCGCCAGCAGCCCGATAGCGGGCGCCGCCTACAATGAGCAGTTCTTC. Complete variable domain (other parts from reference TRBV5-1 and TRBJ2-1): KAGVTQTPRYLIKTRGQQVTLSCSPISGHRSVSWYQQTPGQGLQFLFEYFSETQRNKGNFPGRFSGRQFSNSRSEMNVSTLELGDSALYLCASSPIAGAAYNEQFFGPGTRLTVL.